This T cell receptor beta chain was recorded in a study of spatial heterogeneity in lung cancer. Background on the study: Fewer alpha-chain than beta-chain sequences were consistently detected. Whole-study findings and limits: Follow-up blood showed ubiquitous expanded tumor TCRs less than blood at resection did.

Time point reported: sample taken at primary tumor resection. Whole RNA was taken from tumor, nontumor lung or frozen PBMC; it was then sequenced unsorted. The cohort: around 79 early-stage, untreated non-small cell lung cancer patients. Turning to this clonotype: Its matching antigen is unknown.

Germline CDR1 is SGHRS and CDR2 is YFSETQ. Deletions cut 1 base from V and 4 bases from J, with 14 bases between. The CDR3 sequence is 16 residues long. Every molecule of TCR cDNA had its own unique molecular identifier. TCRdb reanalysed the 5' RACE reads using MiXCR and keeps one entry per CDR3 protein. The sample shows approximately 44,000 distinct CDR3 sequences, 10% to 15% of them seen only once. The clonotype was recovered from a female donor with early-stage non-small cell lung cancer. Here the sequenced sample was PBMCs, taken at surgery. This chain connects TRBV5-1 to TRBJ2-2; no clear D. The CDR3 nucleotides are TGCGCCAGCAGCTTGAGTCAAAGCCTTAGCACCGGGGAGCTGTTTTTT. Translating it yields CASSLSQSLSTGELFF.